These T cell receptor beta chains were read from a single sample in a study of T cells in Graves' hyperthyroidism and ophthalmopathy. TCRdb passed the multiplex PCR reads through MiXCR, listing each CDR3 protein once. The sample contains under 350,000 distinct CDR3 sequences, roughly 18% of which appear only once. Sequencing was done on a sample of blood. Receptor source: a woman aged 45 to 65 with Graves' hyperthyroidism. CDR3s include the opening cysteine and the closing phenylalanine or tryptophan. D genes are given only for firm matches. Expanded clones get a size class; other rows say once, few or many, or leave the size out.

DNA: TGCAGTGCTGTCACAGGGGCTAGCACAGATACGCAGTATTTT
CDR3: CSAVTGASTDTQYF
D: TRBD1
J: TRBJ2-3
size: many
V: TRBV20-1

DNA: TGCAGTGCTAGCCCCATGATTAGCGGCTACGAGCAGTACTTC
CDR3: CSASPMISGYEQYF
D: -
J: TRBJ2-7
size: few
V: TRBV20-1

DNA: TGTGCCAGCAGTTTCCAAGGGTTCGAGCAGTACTTC
CDR3: CASSFQGFEQYF
D: -
J: TRBJ2-7
size: many
V: TRBV12-3/TRBV12-4

DNA: TGTGCCAGCAGTGAACTGGACAGAAATTCACCCCTCCACTTT
CDR3: CASSELDRNSPLHF
D: -
J: TRBJ1-6
size: -
V: TRBV6-1

DNA: TGTGCCAGCAGTGGGGGGGGTTTGAGTTCGGAGACCCAGTACTTC
CDR3: CASSGGGLSSETQYF
D: TRBD2
J: TRBJ2-5
size: -
V: TRBV9

DNA: TGTGCCAGCAGTAAACTAGCGGGGGGCGGAGAGACCCAGTACTTC
CDR3: CASSKLAGGGETQYF
D: TRBD2
J: TRBJ2-5
size: many
V: TRBV12-3/TRBV12-4

DNA: TGTGCCTGGAGTCCACAGAGCTACGAGCAGTACTTC
CDR3: CAWSPQSYEQYF
D: -
J: TRBJ2-7
size: many
V: TRBV30

DNA: TGCGCCAGCAGAACTGGACAGGGAGGCGCTGAAGCTTTCTTT
CDR3: CASRTGQGGAEAFF
D: TRBD1
J: TRBJ1-1
size: few
V: TRBV5-1

DNA: TGTGCCAGCAGTACAGGGACTAGCGGGAGCTTGGGCACAGATACGCAGTATTTT
CDR3: CASSTGTSGSLGTDTQYF
D: TRBD2
J: TRBJ2-3
size: -
V: TRBV6-1

DNA: TGTGCCAGCTCCAACGGCGGGACTAGTGGAAATGAGCAGTTCTTC
CDR3: CASSNGGTSGNEQFF
D: TRBD2
J: TRBJ2-1
size: -
V: TRBV28

DNA: TGTGCCAGCAGCTTAAATCGCGTCTTAAGTCCCTACGAGCAGTACTTC
CDR3: CASSLNRVLSPYEQYF
D: -
J: TRBJ2-7
size: few
V: TRBV11-2

DNA: TGCAGCGTTCAGATTACCGGGGAGCTGTTTTTT
CDR3: CSVQITGELFF
D: -
J: TRBJ2-2
size: few
V: TRBV29-1

DNA: TGTGCCAGCAGTTTAGGCGGACAGGGAGCTAATTCACCCCTCCACTTT
CDR3: CASSLGGQGANSPLHF
D: TRBD1
J: TRBJ1-6
size: many
V: TRBV12-3/TRBV12-4

DNA: TGTGCCTGGGGACAGGGGCACGAGCAGTACTTC
CDR3: CAWGQGHEQYF
D: TRBD1
J: TRBJ2-7
size: few
V: TRBV30

DNA: TGTGCCAGCAGTTTACCCGGGACAGGGACCTATGGCTACACCTTC
CDR3: CASSLPGTGTYGYTF
D: TRBD1
J: TRBJ1-2
size: many
V: TRBV28

DNA: TGCGCCAGCAGCCAAGACTTGGGACTAGCTTTTGAGACCCAGTACTTC
CDR3: CASSQDLGLAFETQYF
D: TRBD2
J: TRBJ2-5
size: -
V: TRBV4-1

DNA: TGTGCCAGCTCACTCCGGACAGGGGTTGAAAAACTGTTTTTT
CDR3: CASSLRTGVEKLFF
D: TRBD1
J: TRBJ1-4
size: few
V: TRBV18

DNA: TGCGCCAGCAGCTCGGACCAGCCAGATACGCAGTATTTT
CDR3: CASSSDQPDTQYF
D: -
J: TRBJ2-3
size: few
V: TRBV5-1

DNA: TGTGCCAGCAGCCACAGTCCGGGGTTCGGTTACGAGCAGTACTTC
CDR3: CASSHSPGFGYEQYF
D: -
J: TRBJ2-7
size: few
V: TRBV3-1

DNA: TGCGCCAGCAGCTTGTGGGGACCTAACACTGAAGCTTTCTTT
CDR3: CASSLWGPNTEAFF
D: -
J: TRBJ1-1
size: -
V: TRBV5-1

DNA: TGCAGTGCTCCTGGAGGGGGGGCAGGGCAGCCCCAGCATTTT
CDR3: CSAPGGGAGQPQHF
D: -
J: TRBJ1-5
size: few
V: TRBV20-1

DNA: TGTGCCAGCAGCGCCCGGACAGGGGTTGAGTATGGCTACACCTTC
CDR3: CASSARTGVEYGYTF
D: TRBD1
J: TRBJ1-2
size: many
V: TRBV9

DNA: TGCAGTGCTGGGGAGCGGGAGGTGAGCTGGACCCAGTACTTC
CDR3: CSAGEREVSWTQYF
D: TRBD2
J: TRBJ2-5
size: few
V: TRBV20-1

DNA: TGTGCCAGCAGCCCGAGGGACCCCAGCTCCTATAATTCACCCCTCCACTTT
CDR3: CASSPRDPSSYNSPLHF
D: -
J: TRBJ1-6
size: -
V: TRBV3-1

DNA: TGCGCCAGCAGCCACGACGTTCCCGGGACAGGAAATGAAAAACTGTTTTTT
CDR3: CASSHDVPGTGNEKLFF
D: TRBD1
J: TRBJ1-4
size: few
V: TRBV4-1

DNA: TGTGCCAGCAGTTACAACGGTTACACTGAAGCTTTCTTT
CDR3: CASSYNGYTEAFF
D: -
J: TRBJ1-1
size: few
V: TRBV6-1

DNA: TGTGCCTGGAGTGTACGGGACAGGGGTCTGAGCAATCAGCCCCAGCATTTT
CDR3: CAWSVRDRGLSNQPQHF
D: TRBD1
J: TRBJ1-5
size: -
V: TRBV30

DNA: TGTGCCAGCAGTTACAGTTGGGGTTCCGCTAATGAAAAACTGTTTTTT
CDR3: CASSYSWGSANEKLFF
D: -
J: TRBJ1-4
size: -
V: TRBV6-2/TRBV6-3

DNA: TGTGCCAGCCGCGTGGGGGCAACTGAAGCTTTCTTT
CDR3: CASRVGATEAFF
D: -
J: TRBJ1-1
size: many
V: TRBV6-1

DNA: TGTGCCAGTAGCGACCTTGACTGGAACACTGAAGCTTTCTTT
CDR3: CASSDLDWNTEAFF
D: -
J: TRBJ1-1
size: -
V: TRBV19

DNA: TGCAGTGCTAGAGATCCCGGACTAGCGGGAGAGTTGATCGGGGAGCTGTTTTTT
CDR3: CSARDPGLAGELIGELFF
D: TRBD2
J: TRBJ2-2
size: few
V: TRBV20-1

DNA: TGCGCCAGCAGCCACGGGACGGGCGACAATGAGCAGTTCTTC
CDR3: CASSHGTGDNEQFF
D: -
J: TRBJ2-1
size: many
V: TRBV5-1

DNA: TGCGCCAGCAGCTTGGACGGGGGATACAATCAGCCCCAGCATTTT
CDR3: CASSLDGGYNQPQHF
D: -
J: TRBJ1-5
size: few
V: TRBV5-1

DNA: TGTGCCATCAGTGCCGGCTCCAGCTCCTACGAGCAGTACTTC
CDR3: CAISAGSSSYEQYF
D: -
J: TRBJ2-7
size: -
V: TRBV10-3

DNA: TGCAGTGAGAGACCACAGGGAGGTTCCTACGAGCAGTACTTC
CDR3: CSERPQGGSYEQYF
D: -
J: TRBJ2-7
size: many
V: TRBV20-1

DNA: TGTGCCAGCAGCTTAGGTCCGGGGGCGAGCAACGGGGAGCTGTTTTTT
CDR3: CASSLGPGASNGELFF
D: -
J: TRBJ2-2
size: -
V: TRBV7-2

DNA: TGCGCCAGCAGTTTAGCGGGGGGCGATTACAATGAGCAGTTCTTC
CDR3: CASSLAGGDYNEQFF
D: TRBD2
J: TRBJ2-1
size: many
V: TRBV5-1

DNA: TGTGCCAGCAGTCCCCGAGAAGGGGGCAGGTACGAGCAGTACTTC
CDR3: CASSPREGGRYEQYF
D: TRBD1
J: TRBJ2-7
size: few
V: TRBV6-1

DNA: TGTGCCAGCAGTGAAATCAGGGAGGGTTCACCCCTCCACTTT
CDR3: CASSEIREGSPLHF
D: -
J: TRBJ1-6
size: many
V: TRBV2

DNA: TGTGCCAGCAGCCCCCGTGGCGGGGTCGATCGGGGCTATGGCTACACCTTC
CDR3: CASSPRGGVDRGYGYTF
D: -
J: TRBJ1-2
size: few
V: TRBV7-9

DNA: TGTGCCAGCAGCTGGCTGAACACTGAAGCTTTCTTT
CDR3: CASSWLNTEAFF
D: -
J: TRBJ1-1
size: many
V: TRBV3-1

DNA: TGTGCCATCCGAGGATTGAACACCGGGGAGCTGTTTTTT
CDR3: CAIRGLNTGELFF
D: -
J: TRBJ2-2
size: -
V: TRBV10-3

DNA: TGTGCCAGCAGTCTACACTACGTAGGGGTCGCAACTAATGAAAAACTGTTTTTT
CDR3: CASSLHYVGVATNEKLFF
D: -
J: TRBJ1-4
size: many
V: TRBV6-1

DNA: TGTGCCAGCAGCCTCCGATTTAGGGGGGATGAGCAGTTCTTC
CDR3: CASSLRFRGDEQFF
D: -
J: TRBJ2-1
size: many
V: TRBV11-2

DNA: TGTGCCAGCAAGGGGCAGCCAGGGCGCTATGGTGAGCAGTTCTTC
CDR3: CASKGQPGRYGEQFF
D: -
J: TRBJ2-1
size: -
V: TRBV28

DNA: TGCGCCAGCAGCACGCCGGGACACTACGAGCAGTACTTC
CDR3: CASSTPGHYEQYF
D: -
J: TRBJ2-7
size: many
V: TRBV5-1

DNA: TGTGCCAGCAGACCAGGGACAGGGTATAACACTGAAGCTTTCTTT
CDR3: CASRPGTGYNTEAFF
D: TRBD1
J: TRBJ1-1
size: -
V: TRBV2

DNA: TGTGCCAGCAGCGTACAGGGCACCGGCAATCAGCCCCAGCATTTT
CDR3: CASSVQGTGNQPQHF
D: -
J: TRBJ1-5
size: -
V: TRBV6-1

DNA: TGTGCCAGCAGCGAAGACAGTTTTACTGAAGCTTTCTTT
CDR3: CASSEDSFTEAFF
D: -
J: TRBJ1-1
size: many
V: TRBV9